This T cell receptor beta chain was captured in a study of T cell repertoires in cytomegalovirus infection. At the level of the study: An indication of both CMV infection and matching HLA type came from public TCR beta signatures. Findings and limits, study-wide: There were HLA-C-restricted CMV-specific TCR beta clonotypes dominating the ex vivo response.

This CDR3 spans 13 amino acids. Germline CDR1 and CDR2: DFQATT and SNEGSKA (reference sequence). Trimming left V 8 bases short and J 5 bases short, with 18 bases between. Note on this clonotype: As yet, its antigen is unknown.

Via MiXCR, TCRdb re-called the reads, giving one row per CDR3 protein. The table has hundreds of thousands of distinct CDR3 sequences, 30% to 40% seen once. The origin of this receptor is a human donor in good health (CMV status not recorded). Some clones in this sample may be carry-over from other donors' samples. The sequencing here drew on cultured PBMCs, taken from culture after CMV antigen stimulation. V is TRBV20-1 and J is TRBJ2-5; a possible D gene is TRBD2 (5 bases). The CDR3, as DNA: TGCAGTTATCTCCGGGATCCCTCGGAGACCCAGTACTTC. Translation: CSYLRDPSETQYF.